These 29 T cell receptor beta chains originate from one sample sequenced in a study of blood T cell repertoires in COVID-19. Here immunoSEQ multiplex PCR was the method, and the copy in TCRdb shows in-frame clones only, minus some. The table lists about 420,000 clones, roughly 90% of them singletons. The sample was peripheral blood. Receptor source: a man younger than 30 with COVID-19, enrolled during active disease.

V is TRBV29-1 and J is TRBJ2-2, with a weak D call TRBD2 (5 bases). CDR1 and CDR2 from the germline V gene are SQVTM and ANQGSEA. This CDR3 contains 13 residues. V lost 6 bases and J lost 1, with 9 bases in between. Written as DNA, the CDR3 is TGCAGCGTCGCCGGGGTGAACACCGGGGAGCTGTTTTTT. Protein sequence: CSVAGVNTGELFF.

The genes are TRBV15 and TRBJ2-3; possible D gene TRBD2, 6 bases. The CDR3 is 16 residues long. V was pared by 0 bases and J by 0 bases, with 10 bases between. The germline V gene has CDR1 LNHNV and CDR2 YYDKDF (reference sequence). The CDR3 here is CATSRDLSGSTDTQYF. CDR3 bases: TGTGCCACCAGCAGAGACCTTAGCGGTAGCACAGATACGCAGTATTTT.

This chain uses TRBV7-6 with TRBJ2-1; TRBD2 agrees at 8 bases. Germline V gene sequence: CDR1 SGHVS, CDR2 FNYEAQ. The CDR3 covers 16 residues. Trimming took 1 base from V and 0 from J; bases not matched to a gene: 2. As DNA, the CDR3 is TGTGCCAGCAGCTTAGTAGCGGGGAACTCCTACAATGAGCAGTTCTTC. This codes for CASSLVAGNSYNEQFF.

The chain couples TRBV18 to TRBJ1-5; D perhaps matches TRBD1 (5 bases). V lost 2 bases, J lost 0 bases, and 8 bases lay in between. The germline gives CDR1 KGHSH, CDR2 LQKENI. This CDR3 is 15 amino acids long. CDR3 region: CASSPAGGSNQPQHF. The CDR3 DNA sequence: TGTGCCAGCTCACCAGCGGGGGGTAGCAATCAGCCCCAGCATTTT.

This clone is a singleton in its sample. This chain links TRBV6-1 with TRBJ2-3; weak D call: TRBD1 (6 bases). The CDR3 is 15 amino acids. Trimming took 2 bases from V and 0 from J, leaving 9 bases between them. Per the germline V gene, CDR1 is MNHNS and CDR2 is SASEGT. CDR3 bases: TGTGCCAGCAGTGAACCAGGGGCGAGCACAGATACGCAGTATTTT. It translates to CASSEPGASTDTQYF.

V is TRBV11-3 and J is TRBJ1-5; D remains ambiguous. The ends were cut back, 0 bases at V and 6 bases at J, with 6 bases in the middle. This CDR3 is built from 13 residues. Germline V gene data show CDR1 as SGHNT and CDR2 as YENEEA. CDR3 in amino acids: CASSLDGRQPQHF. CDR3 in DNA: TGTGCCAGCAGCTTAGATGGGCGTCAGCCCCAGCATTTT.

V gene TRBV19 combines with J gene TRBJ2-7, with D possibly matching TRBD1 (5 bases). This CDR3 region has 14 residues. The V gene lost 4 bases and the J gene lost 2 bases, with 12 bases spanning the gap. Germline V lookup: CDR1 LNHDA, CDR2 SQIVND (reference sequence). CDR3: CASSTVDTAYEQYF. For the CDR3, the DNA is TGTGCCAGTAGTACCGTGGACACGGCCTACGAGCAGTACTTC.

The gene calls are TRBV10-3 and TRBJ1-2; D not certain. In germline, CDR1 is ENHRY, CDR2 SYGVKD. This CDR3 comprises 14 residues. Trimming left V 5 bases short and J 1 base short, with 11 bases between. CDR3 bases: TGTGCCATCAGTAAGGAGACGGGTAACTATGGCTACACCTTC. Amino acid sequence: CAISKETGNYGYTF.

The V and J genes are TRBV9 and TRBJ1-3, with TRBD1 as a possible D gene (5 bases). Germline V gives CDR1 SGDLS, CDR2 YYNGEE. Trimming took 3 bases from V and 2 from J, leaving 15 bases between them. The CDR3 totals 16 residues. CDR3 region: CASSARRDDPGNTIYF. DNA for the CDR3: TGTGCCAGCAGCGCACGCAGGGATGACCCTGGAAACACCATATATTTT.

This chain joins TRBV6-5 and TRBJ1-5, with 10 bases aligning to TRBD1. With V trimmed by 6 bases and J by 6 bases, 5 bases remained unmatched. CDR1 and CDR2 from the germline V gene are MNHEY and SVGAGI. CDR3 length: 14 amino acids. Here the CDR3 reads CASSVGQGGQPQHF. DNA for the CDR3: TGTGCCAGCAGCGTAGGACAGGGGGGTCAGCCCCAGCATTTT.

The chain is built from TRBV30 and TRBJ1-2, with no clear D. CDR3 length equals 10 residues. The germline CDR1 and CDR2 sequences are GTSNPN and SVGIG (reference sequence). V lost 1 base to trimming and J lost 8 bases, with 5 bases between them. CDR3 coding DNA: TGTGCCTGGAGTGGCGGCGGCTACACCTTC. Translating it yields CAWSGGGYTF.

This clone has a handful of counts. This chain connects TRBV3-1 (or the pseudogene TRBV3-2) to TRBJ2-2, with a possible D match to TRBD2 (6 bases). The CDR3 runs to 15 residues. The V gene's germline CDR1 is LGHDT and CDR2 YNNKEL (reference sequence). Trimming shortened V by 2 bases and J by 4 bases, and 11 bases separated the two germline ends. As DNA, the CDR3 is TGTGCCAGCAGCCAACACCTGGGAGGCACCGGGGAGCTGTTTTTT. It specifies CASSQHLGGTGELFF.

The rearrangement joins TRBV24-1 to TRBJ2-5; D remains ambiguous. Trimming pared 6 bases from V and 3 bases from J, leaving 13 bases between. The CDR3 sequence is 14 residues long. Germline V gene lookup returns CDR1 KGHDR and CDR2 SFDVKD. The CDR3 DNA reads TGTGCCACCAGTTCGACGCGGAAAAAAGAGACCCAGTACTTC. Translating gives CATSSTRKKETQYF.

This chain joins TRBV15 and TRBJ2-1; TRBD1 agrees at 7 bases. Per the germline V gene, CDR1 is LNHNV and CDR2 is YYDKDF (reference sequence). This CDR3 spans 14 amino acids. Unmatched junction bases numbered 6, after V lost 3 bases and J lost 7 bases. The CDR3 sequence is CATSSRQGPNEQFF. CDR3 DNA: TGTGCCACCAGCAGTCGACAGGGTCCAAATGAGCAGTTCTTC.

V gene TRBV14 combines with J gene TRBJ2-2, with a tentative D call TRBD2 (6 bases). This CDR3 contains 16 residues. V shed 3 bases and J shed 0 bases, with 11 bases lying between them. CDR1 is SGHDN, CDR2 FVKESK, per germline. The CDR3 nucleotides are TGTGCCAGCAGCCACCCCGGGACTGCGAACACCGGGGAGCTGTTTTTT. It translates to CASSHPGTANTGELFF.

This chain connects TRBV7-2 to TRBJ1-4; 7 bases are a match to TRBD1. J was trimmed by 7 bases and V by 4 bases; bases with no gene match: 9. The germline V gene has CDR1 SGHTA and CDR2 FQGNSA. The length of the CDR3 is 15 residues. The CDR3 protein is CASSSRRGSGEKLFF. CDR3 in DNA: TGTGCCAGCAGCTCACGCAGGGGGTCTGGTGAAAAACTGTTTTTT.

The V call is TRBV30, the J call TRBJ2-3, with TRBD2 matching over 10 bases. V shed 2 bases, J shed 4 bases, and the junction held 6 bases outside the gene matches. The CDR3 covers 15 residues. Germline CDR1 reads GTSNPN; CDR2 reads SVGIG (reference sequence). CDR3 region: CAWSILAGWADTQYF. In nucleotides, the CDR3 is TGTGCCTGGAGTATACTAGCGGGATGGGCAGATACGCAGTATTTT.

The chain links TRBV5-8 to TRBJ2-6, with D unclear. This CDR3 is 14 amino acids long. CDR1 and CDR2 from the germline V gene are SGHTS and YDEGEE. The V end was cut by 2 bases, the J end by 3 bases, with 6 bases between. In nucleotides, the CDR3 is TGTGCCAGCAGCTTATTAGTTGGGGCCAACGTCCTGACTTTC. It specifies CASSLLVGANVLTF.

V gene TRBV13 combines with J gene TRBJ2-5, with D possibly matching TRBD2 (5 bases). Per the germline V gene, CDR1 is PRHDT and CDR2 is FYEKMQ (reference sequence). The CDR3 consists of 14 residues. V was shortened by 0 bases and J by 2 bases, with 7 bases between the two germline ends. CDR3 sequence reads: CASSLGGSQETQYF. CDR3 coding DNA: TGTGCCAGCAGCTTAGGAGGGAGTCAAGAGACCCAGTACTTC.

The chain uses TRBV5-6 and TRBJ1-2; 7 nucleotides line up with TRBD1. V lost 4 bases, J lost 0 bases, and 3 bases stayed unmatched. The CDR3 loop spans 14 amino acids. Germline V lookup: CDR1 SGHDT, CDR2 YYEEEE. CDR3 region: CASSPGTANYGYTF. CDR3 coding DNA: TGTGCCAGCAGCCCCGGGACAGCTAACTATGGCTACACCTTC. The full variable domain, with the rest looked up from reference TRBV5-6 and TRBJ1-2, is DAGVTQSPTHLIKTRGQQVTLRCSPKSGHDTVSWYQQALGQGPQFIFQYYEEEERQRGNFPDRFSGHQFPNYSSELNVNALLLGDSALYLCASSPGTANYGYTFGSGTRLTVV.

The chain has TRBV27 and TRBJ1-2, with D possibly TRBD1 on 6 matching bases. Germline loops: CDR1 MNHEY, CDR2 SMNVEV (reference sequence). Trimming took off 3 bases at V and 1 base at J, with 12 bases between the two ends. This CDR3 comprises 15 residues. CDR3 coding DNA: TGTGCCAGCAGTTTTGGCGGACAGATTAACTATGGCTACACCTTC. The encoded protein is CASSFGGQINYGYTF.

This clone is a singleton in its sample. V and J are TRBV7-9 and TRBJ2-7, with TRBD1 matching over 11 bases. The V and J ends lost 5 bases and 5 bases, in that order; junction bases with no gene match: 5. The CDR3 contains 14 residues. The germline gives CDR1 SEHNR, CDR2 FQNEAQ (reference sequence). The CDR3 spells CASSTGQGADEQYF. For the CDR3, the DNA is TGTGCCAGCAGCACCGGACAGGGGGCTGACGAGCAGTACTTC.

The chain links TRBV7-9 to TRBJ1-1, with 9 bases aligning to TRBD1. The CDR3 has 13 amino acids. The V gene's germline CDR1 is SEHNR and CDR2 FQNEAQ (reference sequence). After removal of 3 bases from V and 11 bases from J, the junction contained 7 bases not matched to a gene. The CDR3 here is CASSFGGQGHAFF. For the CDR3, the DNA is TGTGCCAGCAGCTTTGGGGGACAGGGACACGCTTTCTTT.

The chain uses TRBV27 and TRBJ2-1, with TRBD1 identical over 8 bases. Germline V CDR1 and CDR2: MNHEY, SMNVEV (reference sequence). This CDR3 region has 21 residues. V trimming: 2 bases; J trimming: 6 bases; junction bases outside the gene matches: 24. This CDR3 reads CASSLRNRPGTGSVGVNEQFF. DNA for the CDR3: TGTGCCAGCAGTTTACGGAACCGTCCCGGGACAGGTTCAGTGGGGGTCAATGAGCAGTTCTTC.

The chain uses TRBV27 and TRBJ2-2; a weak D match, TRBD1 (6 bases). The CDR3 extends over 15 amino acids. V was pared by 3 bases and J by 4 bases, with 12 bases between. Germline-derived CDR1 and CDR2 are MNHEY and SMNVEV (reference sequence). CDR3 sequence: CASSFYGQITGELFF. The CDR3 region has the DNA TGTGCCAGCAGTTTTTACGGACAGATCACCGGGGAGCTGTTTTTT.

The chain carries TRBV3-1 (or the pseudogene TRBV3-2) and TRBJ2-1; 10 nucleotides align to TRBD2. The germline V gene has CDR1 LGHDT and CDR2 YNNKEL (reference sequence). The V gene end was trimmed by 4 bases and the J gene end by 5 bases; junction bases not matched to a gene: 8. The CDR3 length is 16 residues. The DNA for the CDR3 is TGTGCCAGCAGCCCAGCGGGGGGGCGGTTGGACAATGAGCAGTTCTTC. It specifies CASSPAGGRLDNEQFF.

The J gene is TRBJ2-6, the V gene TRBV27; 8 bases agree with TRBD1. V trimming: 4 bases; J trimming: 2 bases; junction bases outside the gene matches: 7. Per germline, CDR1 MNHEY and CDR2 SMNVEV (reference sequence). This CDR3 contains 17 residues. The CDR3 sequence is CASSSHRGRPGANVLTF. The CDR3 coding sequence is TGTGCCAGCAGTTCTCACAGGGGGAGGCCTGGGGCCAACGTCCTGACTTTC.

The V and J genes are TRBV6-5 and TRBJ2-1; D is undetermined. The CDR3 is made up of 11 amino acids. Germline V lookup: CDR1 MNHEY, CDR2 SVGAGI. Trimming stripped 7 bases from V and 5 bases from J, with 6 bases between. The CDR3: CASNQNNEQFF. In DNA, the CDR3 is TGTGCCAGCAATCAAAACAATGAGCAGTTCTTC.

This chain joins TRBV2 and TRBJ2-3; TRBD2 matches at 8 bases. Germline CDR1 and CDR2: SNHLY and FYNNEI. Trimming cost V 4 bases and J 8 bases; bases outside gene matches: 8. The CDR3 sequence is 14 residues long. Here the CDR3 DNA reads TGTGCCAGCAGTGCACTAGCGGTTGAGGGTACGCAGTATTTT. It yields the protein CASSALAVEGTQYF.